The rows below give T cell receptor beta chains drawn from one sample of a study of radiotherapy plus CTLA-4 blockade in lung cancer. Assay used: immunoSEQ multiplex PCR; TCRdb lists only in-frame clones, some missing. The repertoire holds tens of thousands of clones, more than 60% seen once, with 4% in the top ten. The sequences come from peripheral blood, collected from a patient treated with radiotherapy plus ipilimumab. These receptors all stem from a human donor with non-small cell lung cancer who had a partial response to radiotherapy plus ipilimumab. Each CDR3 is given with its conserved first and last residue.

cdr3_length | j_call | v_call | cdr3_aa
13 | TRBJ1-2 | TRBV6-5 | CASSEGFSGGYTF
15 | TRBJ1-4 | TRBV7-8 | CASSVQGPTNEKLFF
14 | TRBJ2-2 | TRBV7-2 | CASSPDRVTGELFF
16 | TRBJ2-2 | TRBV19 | CASSIDRTGFLGELFF
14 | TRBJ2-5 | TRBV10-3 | CAISEGGTGETQYF
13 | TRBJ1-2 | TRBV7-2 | CASGPGVARGYTF
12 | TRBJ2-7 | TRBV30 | CAWSLISYEQYF
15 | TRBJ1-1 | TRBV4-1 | CASSLNGGADTEAFF
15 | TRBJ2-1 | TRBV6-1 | CASSETGLARSEQFF
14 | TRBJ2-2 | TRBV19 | CASRAGTNTGELFF
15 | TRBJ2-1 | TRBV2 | CASSEAQGGHNEQFF
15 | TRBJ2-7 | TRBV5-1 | CASSLQGNGPYEQYF
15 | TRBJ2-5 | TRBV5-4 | CASSLVRGPQETQYF
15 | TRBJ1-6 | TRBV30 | CAWSREGQINSPLHF
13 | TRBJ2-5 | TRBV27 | CASMGDNQETQYF
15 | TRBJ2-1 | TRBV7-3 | CASSFPGQGGNEQFF
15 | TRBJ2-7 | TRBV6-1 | CASSLGQGVNYEQYF
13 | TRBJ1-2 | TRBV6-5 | CASRTTGGDGYTF
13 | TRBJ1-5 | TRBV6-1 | CASSDTGPQPQHF
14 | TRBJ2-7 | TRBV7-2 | CASGAGGLSYEQYF
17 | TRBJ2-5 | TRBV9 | CASSNHAGGSGQETQYF
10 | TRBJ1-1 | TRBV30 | CAWGGAEAFF
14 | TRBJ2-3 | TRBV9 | CASSPSNFGDTQYF
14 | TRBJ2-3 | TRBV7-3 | CASSLMGSGDTQYF
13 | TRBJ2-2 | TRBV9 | CASSFTGAGELFF
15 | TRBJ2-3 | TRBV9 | CASSVGVGRGDTQYF
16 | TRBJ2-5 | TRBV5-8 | CASSMGFALAEETQYF
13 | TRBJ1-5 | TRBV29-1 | CSASPGMGQPQHF
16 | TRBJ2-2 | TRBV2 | CASSEQDRGVTGELFF
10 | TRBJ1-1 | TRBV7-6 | CASSLASAFF
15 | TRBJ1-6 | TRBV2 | CASSQPDRNNSPLHF
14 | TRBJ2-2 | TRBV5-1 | CASSSGQGTGELFF
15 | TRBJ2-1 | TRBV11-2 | CASSPNGRPYNEQFF
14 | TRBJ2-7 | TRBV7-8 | CASSLGDSGYEQYF
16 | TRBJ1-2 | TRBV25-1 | CASSEYIRTGLDGYTF
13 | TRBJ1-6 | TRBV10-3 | CATCQGAGSPLHF
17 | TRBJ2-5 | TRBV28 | CASSLWGHGANQETQYF
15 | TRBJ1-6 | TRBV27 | CASSLLDGLGSPLHF
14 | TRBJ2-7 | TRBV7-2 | CASSLRGGVYEQYF
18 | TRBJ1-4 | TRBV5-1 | CASSTEIERAQANEKLFF
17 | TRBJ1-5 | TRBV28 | CASSLWSGGRNNQPQHF
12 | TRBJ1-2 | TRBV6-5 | CASSPGNYGYTF
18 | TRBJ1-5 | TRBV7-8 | CASSRNSGTGSRNQPQHF
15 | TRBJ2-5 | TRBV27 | CASSSGLAGRETQYF
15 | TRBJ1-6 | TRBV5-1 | CASSESELRGRTLHF
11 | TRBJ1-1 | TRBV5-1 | CASSFGTEAFF
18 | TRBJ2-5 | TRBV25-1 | CASAWTGSTIKDQETQYF
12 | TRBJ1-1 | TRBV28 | CASSTQGAGAFF
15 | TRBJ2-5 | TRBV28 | CASSSPVAFQETQYF
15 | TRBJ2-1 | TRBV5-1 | CASSRGQGAWNEQFF
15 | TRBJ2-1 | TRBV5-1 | CASSLGFLKHNEQFF
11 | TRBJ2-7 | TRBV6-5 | CASSTGYEQYF
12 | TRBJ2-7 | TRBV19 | CASSTTGGEQYF